These 26 T cell receptor beta chains came from one sample sequenced in a study of T cells in Graves' hyperthyroidism and ophthalmopathy. What was amplified from RNA transcripts were TCR beta CDR3 regions. HTBI primers were the set used in a first-round RT-PCR of the TCR CDR3. MiXCR, applied by TCRdb to the multiplex PCR reads, yields one record per CDR3 protein. The sample holds approximately 600,000 distinct CDR3 sequences, approximately 15% seen once. Sequenced sample: blood. The receptors stem from a woman younger than 45 with Graves' hyperthyroidism that later progressed to Graves' ophthalmopathy.

There are many counts of this clonotype. A much larger clone lies one base from this, so it may be a read error. V is TRBV3-1 and J is TRBJ2-3; TRBD2 might be the D (6 bases). Germline V CDR1 and CDR2: LGHDT, YNNKEL (reference sequence). Trimming shortened V by 6 bases and J by 1 base, and 8 bases separated the two germline ends. CDR3 length equals 13 residues. CDR3 sequence reads: CASRRDGTDTQYF. The CDR3 nucleotides are TGTGCCAGCAGGCGGGACGGCACAGATACGCAGTATTTT.

This clonotype appeared many times. DNA for the CDR3: TGTGCCAGCGTTATTATTGGACGGTCGAACACTGAAGCTTTCTTT. This sequence encodes CASVIIGRSNTEAFF. The rearrangement links TRBV28 to TRBJ1-1; no clear D gene. The germline V gene has CDR1 MDHEN and CDR2 SYDVKM. The CDR3 spans 15 residues. V dropped 8 bases and J dropped 1 base, with 17 bases sitting between them.

This clonotype was counted ten times or more. The rearrangement uses TRBV12-3 or TRBV12-4 and TRBJ2-1, with 9 bases aligning to TRBD2. Unmatched junction bases numbered 7, after V lost 6 bases and J lost 7 bases. This CDR3 has 14 residues. CDR3 sequence reads: CASRIAGARNEQFF. The DNA for the CDR3 is TGTGCCAGCAGGATAGCGGGAGCCAGAAATGAGCAGTTCTTC.

A note on this clonotype: It may be a read error: a sequence one base away is much more abundant. The chain links TRBV30 to TRBJ2-7; perhaps TRBD2 as D (6 bases). Between the trimmed V and J ends, which lost 5 bases and 7 bases, there was a span of 15 bases. Per the germline V gene, CDR1 is GTSNPN and CDR2 is SVGIG (reference sequence). The CDR3 consists of 12 residues. The chain's CDR3 is CAWRLLGGEQYF. As DNA, the CDR3 is TGTGCCTGGCGTCTCCTCGGGGGAGAGCAGTACTTC.

This clonotype was observed a handful of times. This chain connects TRBV9 to TRBJ1-6; TRBD1 matches at 8 bases. The CDR3 contains 15 residues. V trimming: 0 bases; J trimming: 7 bases; junction bases outside the gene matches: 3. Germline CDR1 is SGDLS and CDR2 is YYNGEE. CDR3 region: CASSVGQGLNSPLHF. The DNA for the CDR3 is TGTGCCAGCAGCGTAGGACAGGGGTTAAATTCACCCCTCCACTTT.

The chain is built from TRBV27 and TRBJ2-5, with no clear D. The CDR3 runs 14 residues. V lost 3 bases and J 0 bases, leaving 8 bases between the germline ends. CDR1 MNHEY and CDR2 SMNVEV come from the germline V gene (reference sequence). This CDR3 is CASSFLENQETQYF. The CDR3 region has the DNA TGTGCCAGCAGTTTTCTGGAGAACCAAGAGACCCAGTACTTC.

This clonotype appeared many times. The chain links TRBV12-3 or TRBV12-4 to TRBJ1-3, with D uncertain. V lost 5 bases to trimming and J lost 4 bases, with 15 bases between them. CDR3 length: 15 residues. The CDR3, as DNA: TGTGCCAGCAGTCCCCTAGGGAGCTCGGGAAACACCATATATTTT. It codes for CASSPLGSSGNTIYF.

The chain recombines TRBV24-1 with TRBJ2-5; 11 nucleotides align to TRBD1. Germline CDR1 and CDR2: KGHDR and SFDVKD. After removal of 4 bases from V and 4 bases from J, the junction contained 7 bases not matched to a gene. The length of the CDR3 is 16 residues. CDR3 sequence reads: CATSDPGTGGGETQYF. CDR3 coding DNA: TGTGCCACCAGTGACCCGGGGACAGGGGGAGGAGAGACCCAGTACTTC.

This clonotype was picked up many times. The J gene is TRBJ1-2, the V gene TRBV2, with unresolved D. Germline loops: CDR1 SNHLY, CDR2 FYNNEI. Trimming stripped 6 bases from V and 2 bases from J, with 13 bases between. The CDR3 runs 14 residues. DNA of the CDR3: TGTGCCAGCAGGGAATCGACGGGGAACTATGGCTACACCTTC. This gives the protein CASRESTGNYGYTF.

V and J are TRBV6-4 and TRBJ2-7; 8 bases match TRBD2. The CDR3 consists of 15 residues. Looked up from germline, CDR1 is MRHNA and CDR2 is SNTAGT. V was clipped by 6 bases and J by 1 base; unmatched bases: 8. The CDR3 protein is CASRARASGSYEQYF. DNA for the CDR3: TGTGCCAGCAGGGCCCGAGCTAGCGGGTCCTACGAGCAGTACTTC.

This clonotype occurred many times. The chain carries TRBV19 and TRBJ2-7; 7 bases fit TRBD1. Per the germline V gene, CDR1 is LNHDA and CDR2 is SQIVND (reference sequence). V gave up 7 bases and J gave up 2 bases; unmatched junction bases: 8. The CDR3 has 14 residues. The CDR3 nucleotides read TGTGCCAGTAAAAGGAGGACAGGACCCTACGAGCAGTACTTC. Amino acid sequence: CASKRRTGPYEQYF.

Many counts were recorded for this clonotype. The chain is built from TRBV20-1 and TRBJ2-7; 12 bases agree with TRBD2. CDR3 length: 12 residues. Germline trimming cut 8 bases from V and 6 bases from J; bases unmatched to any gene: 5. Per germline, CDR1 DFQATT and CDR2 SNEGSKA (reference sequence). The CDR3 region has the DNA TGCAGTAGACTAGCGGGAGAAGGCGAGCAGTACTTC. Residues: CSRLAGEGEQYF.

This clonotype was observed many times. The CDR3 DNA reads as TGTGCCAGCAGATGGGACTATGGGGAGCTGTTTTTT. Encoded protein: CASRWDYGELFF. The chain employs TRBV12-3 or TRBV12-4 and TRBJ2-2; 7 nucleotides line up with TRBD2. V shed 6 bases, J shed 8 bases, and the junction held 3 bases outside the gene matches. There are 12 residues in the CDR3.

This clonotype showed up just a few times. The V gene is TRBV10-3, the J gene TRBJ2-3; D may be TRBD1 (5 bases). Germline CDR1 and CDR2: ENHRY and SYGVKD. The length of the CDR3 is 14 residues. Between the trimmed V and J ends, which lost 7 bases and 6 bases, there was a span of 17 bases. CDR3 nucleotides: TGTGCCATCACCGCTGGGGCTTACACGGATACGCAGTATTTT. Its protein is CAITAGAYTDTQYF.

This clonotype was detected many times. This sequence joins TRBV10-3 and TRBJ2-1; a possible D gene is TRBD2 (6 bases). The V and J ends lost 3 bases and 5 bases respectively, with 14 bases between them. The CDR3 has 15 residues. Per the germline V gene, CDR1 is ENHRY and CDR2 is SYGVKD. The CDR3 reads CAISETRDLNNEQFF. In DNA, the CDR3 is TGTGCCATCAGTGAAACTCGGGACTTAAACAATGAGCAGTTCTTC.

This clonotype was picked up a small number of times. V is TRBV11-2 and J is TRBJ2-2; possible D gene TRBD1, 6 bases. This CDR3 has 15 amino acids. Germline assignment: CDR1 SGHAT and CDR2 FQNNGV. V was clipped by 5 bases and J by 5 bases, with 15 bases between them. CDR3 loop: CASSQGTIRTGELFF. CDR3 DNA sequence: TGTGCCAGCAGCCAAGGGACAATTAGGACCGGGGAGCTGTTTTTT. Together with reference TRBV11-2 and TRBJ2-2, the CDR3 gives the full variable domain: EAGVAQSPRYKIIEKRQSVAFWCNPISGHATLYWYQQILGQGPKLLIQFQNNGVVDDSQLPKDRFSAERLKGVDSTLKIQPAKLEDSAVYLCASSQGTIRTGELFFGEGSRLTVL.

This chain links TRBV18 with TRBJ1-2; no reliable D call. The CDR3 totals 13 residues. Per germline, CDR1 KGHSH and CDR2 LQKENI. Deletions cut 6 bases from V and 4 bases from J, with 12 bases between. CDR3 amino acids: CASSTVDLYGYTF. In nucleotides, the CDR3 is TGTGCCAGCTCTACAGTAGACCTCTATGGCTACACCTTC.

In this sample, this clonotype turned up many times. The chain is built from TRBV7-9 and TRBJ2-7; D remains unclear. Germline V lookup: CDR1 SEHNR, CDR2 FQNEAQ (reference sequence). The CDR3 runs 12 residues. Trimming pared 1 base from V and 3 bases from J, leaving 4 bases between. As DNA, the CDR3 is TGTGCCAGCAGCTTAGGGGACTACGAGCAGTACTTC. It specifies CASSLGDYEQYF.

The V gene is TRBV24-1, the J gene TRBJ1-1; 7 bases map to TRBD1. J gave up 1 base and V 5 bases, and 9 bases lay outside the gene matches. The germline CDR1 and CDR2 sequences are KGHDR and SFDVKD. The CDR3 runs 16 residues. The CDR3 coding sequence is TGTGCCACCAGTGGTTGGGCAGGGACAGCGAACACTGAAGCTTTCTTT. The encoded protein is CATSGWAGTANTEAFF.

This clonotype was seen more than once but under ten times. The chain carries TRBV29-1 and TRBJ1-2; D not certain. The germline V gene encodes CDR1 SQVTM and CDR2 ANQGSEA. The V end was cut by 6 bases, the J end by 0 bases, with 17 bases between. The CDR3 runs to 15 residues. The CDR3 spells CSVMGLSRTNYGYTF. CDR3 DNA: TGCAGCGTCATGGGCCTTTCGAGGACTAACTATGGCTACACCTTC.

In this sample, this clonotype turned up many times. The CDR3 DNA follows: TGTGCCAGCAGTATGGTAGCGGACACAGATACGCAGTATTTT. Translating it yields CASSMVADTDTQYF. V and J are TRBV27 and TRBJ2-3, with D perhaps TRBD2 (6 bases). Trimming stripped 5 bases from V and 2 bases from J, with 11 bases between. CDR3 size: 14 residues. Germline loops: CDR1 MNHEY, CDR2 SMNVEV (reference sequence).

The rearrangement uses TRBV25-1 and TRBJ2-5; D perhaps matches TRBD1 (6 bases). V was pared by 2 bases and J by 3 bases, with 16 bases between. Germline V gene data show CDR1 as MGHDK and CDR2 as SYGVNS. This CDR3 is 16 amino acids long. The DNA of the CDR3 is TGTGCCAGCAGTGAAAGTTGGAGGACAGTTGAAGAGACCCAGTACTTC. Its translation: CASSESWRTVEETQYF.

This clonotype was seen only a few times. The chain carries TRBV5-8 and TRBJ2-7; the D is unclear. Germline V gene sequence: CDR1 SGHTS, CDR2 YDEGEE. CDR3 length: 15 residues. The V and J ends lost 4 bases and 4 bases respectively, with 18 bases between them. CDR3 DNA: TGTGCCAGCAGCACGGCTGGGATCCCAGGATACGAGCAGTACTTC. Its translation is CASSTAGIPGYEQYF.

This clonotype was seen many times. The J gene is TRBJ1-5, the V gene TRBV18; D not certain. The CDR3 runs to 14 residues. Looked up from germline, CDR1 is KGHSH and CDR2 is LQKENI. The germline V and J ends were trimmed by 2 bases and 6 bases, with 11 bases remaining between them. The CDR3 sequence: CASSPSSASQPQHF. In DNA form, the CDR3 reads TGTGCCAGCTCACCAAGTTCCGCTAGTCAGCCCCAGCATTTT.

In this sample, this clonotype turned up a few times. J is TRBJ2-1 and V is TRBV7-9, with D perhaps matching TRBD2 (6 bases). Germline V gene data show CDR1 as SEHNR and CDR2 as FQNEAQ (reference sequence). The V and J ends lost 4 bases and 15 bases respectively, with 10 bases between them. The CDR3 spans 10 residues. The CDR3, as DNA: TGTGCCAGCAGCTGGCTAGCGTTGTTCTTC. It codes for CASSWLALFF.

This clonotype was detected ten times or more. The chain couples TRBV28 to TRBJ2-6; D is ambiguous. Trimming removed 3 bases at V and 4 bases at J, with 4 bases between. The CDR3 has 13 amino acids. CDR1 and CDR2 (germline): MDHEN, SYDVKM. The CDR3 reads CASSFHGANVLTF. The CDR3 nucleotides are TGTGCCAGCAGTTTCCACGGGGCCAACGTCCTGACTTTC.